The source of this T cell receptor (beta chain) is a study of CD8 T cells in Susac syndrome. After extraction with the RNeasy kit, roughly 0.45 to 1 ug of the RNA was reverse transcribed using random hexamers. Via MiXCR, TCRdb re-called the immunoSEQ multiplex PCR reads, giving one row per CDR3 protein. The sample holds under 110,000 distinct CDR3 sequences, roughly 95% seen once. The CDR3 loop spans 13 amino acids. Germline V lookup: CDR1 SQVTM, CDR2 ANQGSEA. The V and J ends lost 7 bases and 6 bases respectively, with 15 bases between them. This clonotype originated in a human donor with Susac syndrome. The gene calls are TRBV29-1 and TRBJ2-2, with D tentatively TRBD1 or TRBD2 (5 bases each). Sequenced material: CD8+ T cells from PBMCs. Here the CDR3 reads CSGWGTMAGELFF. Here the CDR3 DNA reads TGCAGCGGGTGGGGGACGATGGCCGGGGAGCTGTTTTTT.